These 9 T cell receptor beta chains came from one sample sequenced in a study of cytomegalovirus exposure and HLA in healthy donors. The protocol was immunoSEQ multiplex PCR, while the TCRdb copy is restricted to in-frame clones and leaves out a portion. The profile covers 200,000 to 300,000 clones, with 90% appearing a single time and under 4% taken by the ten largest. Source material: PBMCs. The origin of the receptors is a woman under 40 in good health and CMV-seronegative.

V usage is TRBV2 and J usage is TRBJ2-7, with D unresolved. V lost 8 bases to trimming and J lost 2 bases, with 19 bases between them. Per the germline V gene, CDR1 is SNHLY and CDR2 is FYNNEI. The CDR3 extends over 15 amino acids. The CDR3 bases are TGTGCCAGCGCGCCCGGACCGGGTACAACCTACGAGCAGTACTTC. Protein: CASAPGPGTTYEQYF.

The chain couples TRBV9 to TRBJ2-3; the D is unclear. This CDR3 spans 16 amino acids. V was trimmed by 3 bases and J by 1 base, leaving 15 bases between them. CDR1 is SGDLS and CDR2 is YYNGEE in the germline V gene. CDR3 DNA sequence: TGTGCCAGCAGCGGGATAGACCCGCCGGGCACAGATACGCAGTATTTT. Its translation: CASSGIDPPGTDTQYF. The variable domain in full, completed from reference TRBV9 and TRBJ2-3, reads DSGVTQTPKHLITATGQRVTLRCSPRSGDLSVYWYQQSLDQGLQFLIQYYNGEERAKGNILERFSAQQFPDLHSELNLSSLELGDSALYFCASSGIDPPGTDTQYFGPGTRLTVL.

The V and J genes are TRBV20-1 and TRBJ2-5; D gene ambiguous. V was cut by 2 bases and J by 4 bases, with 5 bases left in between. The CDR3 spans 11 residues. The germline gives CDR1 DFQATT, CDR2 SNEGSKA (reference sequence). This chain's CDR3 is CSARKTETQYF. CDR3 in DNA: TGCAGTGCTAGAAAAACAGAGACCCAGTACTTC.

The genes are TRBV2 and TRBJ2-5; D is possibly TRBD1 (6 bases). The CDR3 length is 15 residues. Germline V CDR1 and CDR2: SNHLY, FYNNEI. The V and J ends lost 2 bases and 5 bases respectively, with 15 bases between them. The CDR3: CASSEPVQGLETQYF. The CDR3 DNA follows: TGTGCCAGCAGTGAACCTGTACAGGGTTTGGAGACCCAGTACTTC.

The chain combines TRBV6-6 with TRBJ2-7; the D is unclear. The ends were cut back, 2 bases at V and 3 bases at J, with 14 bases in the middle. The CDR3 has 15 amino acids. Germline loops: CDR1 MNHNY, CDR2 SVGAGI (reference sequence). The CDR3 coding sequence is TGTGCCAGCAGTTACCCCGAATGGTTGGGCTACGAGCAGTACTTC. Its translation: CASSYPEWLGYEQYF.

The V call is TRBV28, the J call TRBJ1-3; D is unresolved. The CDR3 runs to 13 residues. Trimming cost V 5 bases and J 2 bases, with 7 bases left between them. Germline V lookup: CDR1 MDHEN, CDR2 SYDVKM. CDR3 in DNA: TGTGCCAGCAGTGTGAATCCTGGAAACACCATATATTTT. Amino acid sequence: CASSVNPGNTIYF. Full variable domain (rest looked up from reference TRBV28 and TRBJ1-3): DVKVTQSSRYLVKRTGEKVFLECVQDMDHENMFWYRQDPGLGLRLIYFSYDVKMKEKGDIPEGYSVSREKKERFSLILESASTNQTSMYLCASSVNPGNTIYFGEGSWLTVV.

CDR3 nucleotides: TGTGCCAGCAGTTCCACTAGCGGGAACCCCTACGAGCAGTACTTC. It encodes CASSSTSGNPYEQYF. V usage is TRBV28 and J usage is TRBJ2-7; 10 bases map to TRBD2. CDR3 length: 15 amino acids. Per the germline V gene, CDR1 is MDHEN and CDR2 is SYDVKM. V dropped 4 bases and J dropped 2; count of bases not matched to a gene: 5.

The chain employs TRBV27 and TRBJ2-5; maybe TRBD2 (5 bases). The ends were cut back, 3 bases at V and 10 bases at J, with 15 bases in the middle. CDR3 length: 13 amino acids. CDR1 is MNHEY and CDR2 is SMNVEV in the germline V gene (reference sequence). CDR3 DNA: TGTGCCAGCAGTTTTAGGGTAGGGAGAGTCCAGTACTTC. It yields the protein CASSFRVGRVQYF.

The chain links TRBV27 to TRBJ2-1, with D maybe TRBD2 (6 bases). The germline V and J ends were trimmed by 8 bases and 4 bases, with 21 bases remaining between them. This CDR3 comprises 16 residues. The germline V gene has CDR1 MNHEY and CDR2 SMNVEV (reference sequence). The CDR3 reads CASHDEGGLKYNEQFF. The CDR3 DNA sequence: TGTGCCAGCCATGACGAAGGAGGGCTGAAATACAATGAGCAGTTCTTC.